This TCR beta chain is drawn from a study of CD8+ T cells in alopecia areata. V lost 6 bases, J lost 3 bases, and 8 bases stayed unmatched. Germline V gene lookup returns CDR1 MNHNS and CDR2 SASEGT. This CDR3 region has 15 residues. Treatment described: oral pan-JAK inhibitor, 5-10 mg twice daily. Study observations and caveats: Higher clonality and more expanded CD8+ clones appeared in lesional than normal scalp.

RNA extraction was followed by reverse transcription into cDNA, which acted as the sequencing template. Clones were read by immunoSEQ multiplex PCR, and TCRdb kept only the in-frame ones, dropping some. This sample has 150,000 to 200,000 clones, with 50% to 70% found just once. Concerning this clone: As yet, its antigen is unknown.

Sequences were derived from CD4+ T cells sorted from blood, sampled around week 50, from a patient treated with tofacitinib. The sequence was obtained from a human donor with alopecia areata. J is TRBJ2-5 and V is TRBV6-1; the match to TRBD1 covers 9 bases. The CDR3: CASRRTGAGEETQYF. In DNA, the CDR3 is TGTGCCAGCAGGAGGACAGGGGCTGGGGAAGAGACCCAGTACTTC.